Each of the 29 T cell receptor beta chains below was sequenced from the same sample in a study of CD8+ T cells in alopecia areata. Extraction and reverse transcription of RNA yielded cDNA as the sequencing template. This table comes from immunoSEQ multiplex PCR, and its TCRdb copy is limited to in-frame clones, with some not included. This sample has 150,000 to 200,000 clones, with approximately 60% found just once. Treatment noted: oral pan-JAK inhibitor, 5-10 mg twice daily. The sample consisted of CD4+ T cells sorted from blood, taken at week 4, from a patient treated with tofacitinib. The receptor source for this set is a human donor with alopecia areata.

This clone was counted between two and nine times. The chain combines TRBV29-1 with TRBJ2-7; the match to TRBD1 covers 7 bases. J was trimmed by 2 bases and V by 7 bases; bases with no gene match: 8. CDR1 is SQVTM and CDR2 is ANQGSEA in the germline V gene. The CDR3 covers 13 residues. The CDR3 reads CSATRDSPYEQYF. CDR3 sequence (DNA): TGCAGCGCAACTCGGGACAGTCCCTACGAGCAGTACTTC.

J is TRBJ1-2 and V is TRBV27; D perhaps matches TRBD1 (5 bases). V was cut by 8 bases and J by 5 bases, with 15 bases left in between. From germline, CDR1 is MNHEY and CDR2 SMNVEV (reference sequence). The CDR3 is 13 residues long. The CDR3 DNA is TGTGCCAGCGGGCCAGGGTTCGGGTATGGCTACACCTTC. Translation: CASGPGFGYGYTF.

J is TRBJ1-6 and V is TRBV9; unclear D gene. Per germline, CDR1 SGDLS and CDR2 YYNGEE. The CDR3 loop spans 14 amino acids. Trimming removed 0 bases at V and 7 bases at J, with 8 bases between. In DNA, the CDR3 is TGTGCCAGCAGCGTAGTACAGAAGAATTCACCCCTCCACTTT. Translating it yields CASSVVQKNSPLHF. Complete variable domain (other parts from reference TRBV9 and TRBJ1-6): DSGVTQTPKHLITATGQRVTLRCSPRSGDLSVYWYQQSLDQGLQFLIQYYNGEERAKGNILERFSAQQFPDLHSELNLSSLELGDSALYFCASSVVQKNSPLHFGNGTRLTVT.

This clone was seen more than once but under ten times. J is TRBJ2-5 and V is TRBV7-6, with TRBD2 identical over 7 bases. The V gene end was trimmed by 6 bases and the J gene end by 1 base; junction bases not matched to a gene: 11. This CDR3 has 16 residues. The germline gives CDR1 SGHVS, CDR2 FNYEAQ. The CDR3 coding sequence is TGTGCCAGCAGTCGTAGTATCAGCGGGATCCAAGAGACCCAGTACTTC. Translation gives CASSRSISGIQETQYF.

The chain has TRBV30 and TRBJ1-1, with 7 bases aligning to TRBD1. The CDR3 totals 17 residues. Germline trimming cut 1 base from V and 1 base from J; bases unmatched to any gene: 12. Per germline, CDR1 GTSNPN and CDR2 SVGIG (reference sequence). As DNA, the CDR3 is TGTGCCTGGAGTGGAACTCCGACAGGGAAGAAGAACACTGAAGCTTTCTTT. Translating it yields CAWSGTPTGKKNTEAFF.

The table lists this clone with a few counts. The V and J genes are TRBV9 and TRBJ2-3; 9 bases align to TRBD2. V dropped 0 bases and J dropped 0; count of bases not matched to a gene: 5. The CDR3 is 17 residues long. CDR1 and CDR2 from the germline V gene are SGDLS and YYNGEE. CDR3 sequence reads: CASSVAPTSGSTDTQYF. The CDR3 coding sequence is TGTGCCAGCAGCGTAGCTCCGACTAGCGGAAGCACAGATACGCAGTATTTT. The full variable domain, its missing parts supplied by reference TRBV9 and TRBJ2-3, is DSGVTQTPKHLITATGQRVTLRCSPRSGDLSVYWYQQSLDQGLQFLIQYYNGEERAKGNILERFSAQQFPDLHSELNLSSLELGDSALYFCASSVAPTSGSTDTQYFGPGTRLTVL.

The rearrangement joins TRBV30 to TRBJ1-4, with D unclear. This CDR3 spans 15 amino acids. The germline V gene encodes CDR1 GTSNPN and CDR2 SVGIG (reference sequence). Deletions cut 2 bases from V and 5 bases from J, with 15 bases between. CDR3 coding DNA: TGTGCCTGGAGTCTCAAAGGGAGTGGGAATGAAAAACTGTTTTTT. Translation gives CAWSLKGSGNEKLFF.

The chain recombines TRBV30 with TRBJ1-5; a weak D match, TRBD1 (6 bases). V was clipped by 0 bases and J by 5 bases, with 11 bases between them. Germline-derived CDR1 and CDR2 are GTSNPN and SVGIG (reference sequence). CDR3 length equals 14 residues. The CDR3 is CAWSVGRGDQPQHF. The CDR3, as DNA: TGTGCCTGGAGTGTGGGCAGGGGAGATCAGCCCCAGCATTTT.

The CDR3 is CASKPLGGRRQETQYF. Here the CDR3 DNA reads TGTGCCAGCAAACCCCTGGGGGGGAGGCGACAAGAGACCCAGTACTTC. V usage is TRBV7-9 and J usage is TRBJ2-5; 7 nucleotides align to TRBD2. The CDR3 has 16 residues. The trim removed 7 bases at V and 2 bases at J, leaving 13 bases unmatched. The germline V gene encodes CDR1 SEHNR and CDR2 FQNEAQ (reference sequence).

This clone was observed a handful of times. The rearrangement uses TRBV7-8 and TRBJ2-3; 9 bases agree with TRBD2. Germline V gives CDR1 SGHVS, CDR2 FQNEAQ. This CDR3 has 16 amino acids. Trimming at V came to 1 base and at J to 2 bases, leaving 4 bases not matched to a gene. This chain's CDR3 is CASSLGASGDTDTQYF. CDR3 nucleotides: TGTGCCAGCAGCTTAGGGGCTAGCGGGGACACAGATACGCAGTATTTT.

This clone was detected a few times. V usage is TRBV30 and J usage is TRBJ1-6, with D perhaps matching TRBD1 (5 bases). The ends were cut back, 7 bases at V and 10 bases at J, with 17 bases in the middle. CDR3 length: 13 amino acids. CDR1 and CDR2 (germline): GTSNPN, SVGIG (reference sequence). CDR3 DNA: TGTGCCTCGAAGGGGCAGGGAAGATCACCCCTCCACTTT. This codes for CASKGQGRSPLHF.

The V gene is TRBV30, the J gene TRBJ1-2, with D perhaps TRBD1 (5 bases). The CDR3 consists of 11 residues. Trimming stripped 0 bases from V and 8 bases from J, with 7 bases between. CDR1 is GTSNPN, CDR2 SVGIG, per germline (reference sequence). The CDR3 reads CAWSVKGGYTF. CDR3 in DNA: TGTGCCTGGAGTGTAAAGGGGGGCTACACCTTC.

The chain has TRBV30 and TRBJ1-4, with D tentatively TRBD1 (5 bases). V lost 1 base and J 6 bases, leaving 12 bases between the germline ends. The CDR3 sequence is 14 residues long. Germline CDR1 and CDR2: GTSNPN and SVGIG (reference sequence). The CDR3: CAWSGQGRHEKLFF. The CDR3 coding sequence is TGTGCCTGGAGTGGTCAGGGAAGGCATGAAAAACTGTTTTTT.

The CDR3 protein is CAWRFGLGGSNTIYF. The DNA for the CDR3 is TGTGCCTGGAGATTCGGTTTGGGGGGCTCAAACACCATATATTTT. The chain couples TRBV30 to TRBJ1-3, with TRBD1 as a possible D gene (6 bases). Germline CDR1 is GTSNPN and CDR2 is SVGIG (reference sequence). The V and J ends lost 3 bases and 6 bases respectively, with 18 bases between them. The CDR3 covers 15 residues.

The chain combines TRBV27 with TRBJ2-3, with D possibly being TRBD1 (6 bases). CDR1 and CDR2 (germline): MNHEY, SMNVEV (reference sequence). There are 13 residues in the CDR3. V shed 5 bases and J shed 1 base, with 7 bases lying between them. CDR3 sequence: CASSRQGTDTQYF. In nucleotides, the CDR3 is TGTGCCAGCAGTCGACAGGGCACAGATACGCAGTATTTT.

The chain combines TRBV20-1 with TRBJ2-5, with unresolved D. CDR3 length equals 11 residues. The V end lost 0 bases, the J end lost 6 bases, and 5 bases lay between the germline ends. CDR1 is DFQATT, CDR2 SNEGSKA, per germline (reference sequence). The CDR3 region is CSARDLKTQYF. The CDR3 DNA sequence: TGCAGTGCTAGAGATCTAAAGACCCAGTACTTC.

The gene calls are TRBV4-1 and TRBJ2-7; unclear D gene. This CDR3 comprises 14 residues. The germline V gene encodes CDR1 MGHRA and CDR2 YSYEKL. The V end was cut by 0 bases, the J end by 0 bases, with 6 bases between. The DNA for the CDR3 is TGCGCCAGCAGCCAAGATTTGGACTCCTACGAGCAGTACTTC. Residues: CASSQDLDSYEQYF.

This chain joins TRBV4-2 and TRBJ1-1, with TRBD1 as a possible D gene (5 bases). V dropped 4 bases and J dropped 0 bases, with 12 bases sitting between them. In germline, CDR1 is LGHNA, CDR2 YNFKEQ. CDR3 length: 15 amino acids. The CDR3 DNA reads as TGTGCCAGCAGCCCAAGAGGGGCTGTGAACACTGAAGCTTTCTTT. This codes for CASSPRGAVNTEAFF.

The genes are TRBV6-1 and TRBJ1-2; D perhaps matches TRBD1 (5 bases). V lost 6 bases and J lost 2, with 7 bases in between. In germline, CDR1 is MNHNS, CDR2 SASEGT. The CDR3 runs to 12 residues. The CDR3 here is CASSDRNYGYTF. In nucleotides, the CDR3 is TGTGCCAGCAGCGACAGAAACTATGGCTACACCTTC.

V gene TRBV7-9 combines with J gene TRBJ2-3; TRBD1 matches at 9 bases. The CDR3 contains 15 residues. After removal of 4 bases from V and 5 bases from J, the junction contained 7 bases not matched to a gene. Looked up from germline, CDR1 is SEHNR and CDR2 is FQNEAQ (reference sequence). Here the CDR3 DNA reads TGTGCCAGCAGCTCGACGGGACAGGGCAAAGATACGCAGTATTTT. As protein: CASSSTGQGKDTQYF.

The chain carries TRBV2 and TRBJ2-3, with unresolved D. Trimming removed 8 bases at V and 5 bases at J, with 17 bases between. This CDR3 has 14 amino acids. Germline V gene lookup returns CDR1 SNHLY and CDR2 FYNNEI. Here the CDR3 DNA reads TGTGCCAGCGGTTTAGAACTATCTGGAGATACGCAGTATTTT. Its translation: CASGLELSGDTQYF.

The gene calls are TRBV30 and TRBJ2-2; D is unclear. Trimming pared 5 bases from V and 1 base from J, leaving 5 bases between. The CDR3 covers 12 residues. Germline-derived CDR1 and CDR2 are GTSNPN and SVGIG (reference sequence). CDR3 in amino acids: CAWRRNTGELFF. The CDR3 DNA sequence: TGTGCCTGGCGACGGAACACCGGGGAGCTGTTTTTT.

This clone was seen a few times. This chain uses TRBV5-1 with TRBJ1-3, with D uncertain. Germline-derived CDR1 and CDR2 are SGHRS and YFSETQ. The V end was cut by 4 bases, the J end by 2 bases, with 13 bases between. CDR3 length: 15 amino acids. This CDR3 is CASSPSVGTGNTIYF. The CDR3 DNA reads as TGCGCCAGCAGCCCGAGCGTGGGGACTGGAAACACCATATATTTT.

The chain combines TRBV29-1 with TRBJ2-5; D not resolved. V lost 0 bases to trimming and J lost 1 base, with 9 bases between them. Germline values: CDR1 SQVTM, CDR2 ANQGSEA. The CDR3 totals 14 residues. This chain's CDR3 is CSVEDVQVQETQYF. CDR3 DNA: TGCAGCGTTGAAGATGTCCAGGTCCAAGAGACCCAGTACTTC.

This rearrangement joins TRBV30 to TRBJ1-2; D is perhaps TRBD1 (5 bases). Germline lookup yields CDR1 GTSNPN and CDR2 SVGIG (reference sequence). The CDR3 is made up of 11 amino acids. V lost 6 bases, J lost 6 bases, and 11 bases lay in between. The DNA of the CDR3 is TGTGCCTGCCTCGGGACTCATGGCTACACCTTC. Translated, it gives CACLGTHGYTF.

CDR3 in amino acids: CASSLVRAGSQPQHF. Here the CDR3 DNA reads TGTGCCAGCAGCTTAGTGAGGGCAGGGAGTCAGCCCCAGCATTTT. The chain recombines TRBV7-2 with TRBJ1-5; possible D gene TRBD1, 5 bases. This CDR3 is built from 15 residues. V was trimmed by 1 base and J by 6 bases, leaving 13 bases between them. Germline CDR1 and CDR2: SGHTA and FQGNSA.

The rearrangement links TRBV28 to TRBJ2-7, with a possible D match to TRBD2 (6 bases). The V gene's germline CDR1 is MDHEN and CDR2 SYDVKM. The CDR3 totals 15 residues. V was clipped by 8 bases and J by 5 bases, with 22 bases between them. CDR3 sequence reads: CASLLGGSKIHEQYF. In DNA form, the CDR3 reads TGTGCCAGCCTACTAGGAGGGAGCAAGATCCACGAGCAGTACTTC.

The V gene is TRBV30, the J gene TRBJ2-1, with 10 bases fitting TRBD2. Germline V gene lookup returns CDR1 GTSNPN and CDR2 SVGIG (reference sequence). This CDR3 comprises 14 residues. V was pared by 2 bases and J by 6 bases, with 4 bases of the junction left unmatched. For the CDR3, the DNA is TGTGCCTGGAGTACTAGCGGGGCGGTCAATGAGCAGTTCTTC. Protein product: CAWSTSGAVNEQFF.

The chain combines TRBV29-1 with TRBJ1-1, with D perhaps TRBD1 (5 bases). Trimming cost V 5 bases and J 1 base, with 14 bases left between them. The CDR3 is 14 residues long. CDR1 SQVTM and CDR2 ANQGSEA come from the germline V gene. The CDR3, as DNA: TGCAGCGTTCACAAGGGGTTCTGGAACACTGAAGCTTTCTTT. It codes for CSVHKGFWNTEAFF.